The sample holds one count of the clone carrying this T cell receptor (beta chain). These data come from a study of blood T cell repertoires in COVID-19. Sequenced by immunoSEQ multiplex PCR; TCRdb stores in-frame clones only, minus some. The table shows 200,000 to 300,000 clones, with about 87% occurring only once. The specimen sequenced was peripheral blood. This TCR derives from a woman aged 40 to 49 who had recovered from COVID-19.

The CDR3 loop is CASSQDPGTGRYNEQFF. CDR3 bases: TGCGCCAGCAGCCAAGACCCCGGGACAGGAAGGTACAATGAGCAGTTCTTC. The chain carries TRBV4-1 and TRBJ2-1; TRBD1 matches 8 bases. This CDR3 is built from 17 residues. With 0 bases clipped from V and 4 bases from J, the junction kept 8 bases outside the gene matches. Germline CDR1 MGHRA, CDR2 YSYEKL.